These 15 T cell receptor beta chains were all obtained from the same sample, sequenced in a study of Ad26.COV2.S vaccination and SARS-CoV-2 variants. Repertoires were generated with immunoSEQ multiplex PCR, while TCRdb's copy carries only in-frame clones and drops some. The sample contains roughly 500,000 clones, roughly 87% of which appear only once. Treatment described: over 15 received Ad26.COV2.S at low or high dose, single or two shots; about 5 received placebo; per-sample allocation not given. Material that was analyzed had been drawn on day 63 after the first vaccine or placebo injection. The sequencing here drew on peripheral blood, taken in a trial of Ad26.COV2.S vaccine versus placebo. All receptors derive from a person aged 18-65 years who received the Ad26.COV2.S COVID-19 vaccine or a placebo.

The chain uses TRBV11-2 and TRBJ1-5; D is perhaps TRBD1 (5 bases). The CDR3 has 15 amino acids. CDR1 is SGHAT, CDR2 FQNNGV, per germline. V shed 2 bases and J shed 0 bases, with 8 bases lying between them. CDR3: CASSLFGGSNQPQHF. Written as DNA, the CDR3 is TGTGCCAGCAGCTTATTCGGGGGTAGCAATCAGCCCCAGCATTTT.

This chain links TRBV6-4 with TRBJ2-7, with D tentatively TRBD2 (6 bases). Germline values: CDR1 MRHNA, CDR2 SNTAGT. Trimming stripped 4 bases from V and 7 bases from J, with 20 bases between. This CDR3 contains 15 residues. The CDR3 sequence: CASSASGTLPNEQYV. The CDR3, as DNA: TGTGCCAGCAGTGCATCCGGGACTCTCCCCAATGAGCAGTACGTC.

As DNA, the CDR3 is TGCGCCAGCAGCCAACGTTACGGCCAGGTCAGGGTAACCACCGGGGAGCTGTTTTTT. It encodes CASSQRYGQVRVTTGELFF. This rearrangement joins TRBV4-3 to TRBJ2-2; D might be TRBD1 (5 bases). CDR1 and CDR2 from the germline V gene are LGHNA and YSLEER. Trimming left V 2 bases short and J 4 bases short, with 23 bases between. CDR3 size: 19 residues.

The V and J genes are TRBV29-1 and TRBJ1-2; 9 positions agree with TRBD1. J gave up 0 bases and V 4 bases, and 21 bases lay outside the gene matches. The CDR3 is 20 residues long. The germline V gene has CDR1 SQVTM and CDR2 ANQGSEA. CDR3 in DNA: TGCAGCGTTGGGCGGGGCGGGACAGGGCTATACCCGGAGACTAACTATGGCTACACCTTC. As protein: CSVGRGGTGLYPETNYGYTF.

This clone appeared once. The chain uses TRBV7-2 and TRBJ2-7, with D perhaps TRBD1 (6 bases). Trimming removed 0 bases from V and 6 bases from J, with 12 bases in between. CDR1 and CDR2 from the germline V gene are SGHTA and FQGNSA. The CDR3 consists of 14 residues. The CDR3 region is CASSLALGRGEQYV. The CDR3 DNA follows: TGTGCCAGCAGCTTAGCACTAGGCAGGGGCGAGCAGTACGTC.

This sequence joins TRBV4-3 and TRBJ1-2; D is possibly TRBD1 (5 bases). Germline V CDR1 and CDR2: LGHNA, YSLEER. Trimming stripped 0 bases from V and 7 bases from J, with 12 bases between. This CDR3 is built from 14 residues. CDR3 coding DNA: TGCGCCAGCAGCCAAGAGGTCAGGGCTCGTGGCTACACCTTC. Residues: CASSQEVRARGYTF.

The V gene is TRBV9, the J gene TRBJ2-2; 7 positions match TRBD2. This CDR3 region has 16 residues. Germline CDR1 reads SGDLS; CDR2 reads YYNGEE. V lost 3 bases and J lost 5; bases outside the gene matches: 10. Here the CDR3 reads CASSGPRDYTTGELFF. Here the CDR3 DNA reads TGTGCCAGCAGCGGGCCCCGGGACTATACTACCGGGGAGCTGTTTTTT.

This chain uses TRBV5-1 with TRBJ1-2; no clear D. The germline V gene encodes CDR1 SGHRS and CDR2 YFSETQ. The CDR3 runs to 14 residues. V was trimmed by 3 bases and J by 4 bases, leaving 13 bases between them. For the CDR3, the DNA is TGCGCCAGCAGCTGGGAACAGCCTGGCTATGGCTACACCTTC. It is translated as CASSWEQPGYGYTF. Based on the CDR3 plus reference TRBV5-1 and TRBJ1-2, the full variable domain is KAGVTQTPRYLIKTRGQQVTLSCSPISGHRSVSWYQQTPGQGLQFLFEYFSETQRNKGNFPGRFSGRQFSNSRSEMNVSTLELGDSALYLCASSWEQPGYGYTFGSGTRLTVV.

This sequence joins TRBV5-5 and TRBJ2-7; 7 bases map to TRBD1. CDR1 is SGHKS and CDR2 is YYEKEE in the germline V gene (reference sequence). V lost 0 bases, J lost 2 bases, and 2 bases stayed unmatched. This CDR3 comprises 14 residues. The DNA for the CDR3 is TGTGCCAGCAGCTTGGGACAGGGCCCCTACGAGCAGTACTTC. Translating it yields CASSLGQGPYEQYF.

This clone was recorded once. The chain is built from TRBV7-7 and TRBJ2-2; 12 nucleotides agree with TRBD2. This CDR3 has 15 residues. CDR1 and CDR2 from the germline V gene are SSHAT and FNYEAQ (reference sequence). J lost 6 bases, V lost 5 bases, and 4 bases had no gene match. The CDR3 is CASSGLAGSAGELFF. The CDR3 DNA reads as TGTGCCAGCAGCGGACTAGCGGGGTCAGCCGGGGAGCTGTTTTTT.

This clone occurred once. The chain joins TRBV19 to TRBJ1-3, with unresolved D. Germline CDR1 reads LNHDA; CDR2 reads SQIVND (reference sequence). The CDR3 consists of 15 residues. With 6 bases removed from V and 1 base from J, the gap between germline ends came to 13 bases. The CDR3 here is CASSSRRGSGNTIYF. DNA for the CDR3: TGTGCCAGTAGCTCCAGACGGGGTTCTGGAAACACCATATATTTT. The full variable domain, completed using reference TRBV19 and TRBJ1-3, is DGGITQSPKYLFRKEGQNVTLSCEQNLNHDAMYWYRQDPGQGLRLIYYSQIVNDFQKGDIAEGYSVSREKKESFPLTVTSAQKNPTAFYLCASSSRRGSGNTIYFGEGSWLTVV.

This chain joins TRBV10-3 and TRBJ1-2; TRBD1 might be the D (5 bases). Germline V lookup: CDR1 ENHRY, CDR2 SYGVKD. Trimming pared 7 bases from V and 4 bases from J, leaving 16 bases between. The CDR3 is 14 amino acids. The CDR3 DNA is TGTGCCATCAACCGGGACTCAGAAACCTATGGCTACACCTTC. It is translated as CAINRDSETYGYTF.

The chain joins TRBV7-2 to TRBJ2-3; D gene unclear. CDR1 is SGHTA, CDR2 FQGNSA, per germline. This CDR3 region has 11 residues. The V end was cut by 5 bases, the J end by 8 bases, with 8 bases between. The CDR3 region is CASSPQGTQYF. The CDR3 nucleotides read TGTGCCAGCAGCCCGCAAGGTACGCAGTATTTT.

CDR3 region: CASSSQGAGAYEQYV. For the CDR3, the DNA is TGTGCCAGCAGCTCCCAGGGAGCGGGAGCCTACGAGCAGTACGTC. The rearrangement joins TRBV12-1 to TRBJ2-7; the table calls TRBD2, which could not be checked here. TRBV12-1 is noted as a pseudogene. The CDR3 covers 15 residues.

The chain couples TRBV4-2 to TRBJ2-2; D gene uncertain. CDR3 length: 15 amino acids. The ends were cut back, 0 bases at V and 5 bases at J, with 10 bases in the middle. Per the germline V gene, CDR1 is LGHNA and CDR2 is YNFKEQ. CDR3 DNA: TGTGCCAGCAGCCAAGAGAGACCATCGACCGGGGAGCTGTTTTTT. Its protein product is CASSQERPSTGELFF.